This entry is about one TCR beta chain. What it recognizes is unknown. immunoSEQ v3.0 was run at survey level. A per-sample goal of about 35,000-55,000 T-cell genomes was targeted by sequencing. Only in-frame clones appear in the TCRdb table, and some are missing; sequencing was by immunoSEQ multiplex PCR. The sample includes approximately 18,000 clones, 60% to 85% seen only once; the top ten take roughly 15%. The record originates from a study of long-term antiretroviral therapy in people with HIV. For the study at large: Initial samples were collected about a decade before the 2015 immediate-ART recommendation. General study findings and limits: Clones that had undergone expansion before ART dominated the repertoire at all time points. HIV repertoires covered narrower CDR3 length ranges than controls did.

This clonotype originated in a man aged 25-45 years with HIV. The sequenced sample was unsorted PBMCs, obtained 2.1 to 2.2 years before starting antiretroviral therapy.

The DNA of the CDR3 is TGTGCCAGCTCACCACCGTGGGGGGCCACTGAAGCTTTCTTT. It codes for CASSPPWGATEAFF. This chain uses TRBV18 with TRBJ1-1, with D perhaps TRBD1 (6 bases). Trimming took 0 bases from V and 4 from J, leaving 9 bases between them. The CDR3 loop spans 14 amino acids. The germline V gene has CDR1 KGHSH and CDR2 LQKENI.